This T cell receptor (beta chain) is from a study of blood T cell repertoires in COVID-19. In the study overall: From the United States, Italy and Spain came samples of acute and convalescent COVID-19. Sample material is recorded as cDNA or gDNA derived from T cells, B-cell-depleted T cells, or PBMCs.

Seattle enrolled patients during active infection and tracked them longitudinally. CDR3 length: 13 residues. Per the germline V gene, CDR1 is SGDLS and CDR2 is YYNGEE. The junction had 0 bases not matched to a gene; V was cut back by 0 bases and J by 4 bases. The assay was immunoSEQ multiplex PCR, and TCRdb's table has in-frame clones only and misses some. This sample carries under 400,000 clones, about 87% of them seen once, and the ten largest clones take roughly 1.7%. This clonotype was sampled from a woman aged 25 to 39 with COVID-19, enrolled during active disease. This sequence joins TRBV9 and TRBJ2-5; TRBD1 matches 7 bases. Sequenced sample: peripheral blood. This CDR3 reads CASSVAGGETQYF. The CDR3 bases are TGTGCCAGCAGCGTAGCAGGGGGAGAGACCCAGTACTTC.